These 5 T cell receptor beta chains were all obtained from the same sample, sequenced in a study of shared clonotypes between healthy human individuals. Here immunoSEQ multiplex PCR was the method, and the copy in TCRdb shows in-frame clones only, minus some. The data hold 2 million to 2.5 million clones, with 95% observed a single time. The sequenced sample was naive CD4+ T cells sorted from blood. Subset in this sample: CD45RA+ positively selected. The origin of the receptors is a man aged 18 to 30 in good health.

The CDR3 region has the DNA TGTGCCAGCAGCTCGAACCTACAGGGGACGGAGCAGTACTTC. This gives the protein CASSSNLQGTEQYF. The chain uses TRBV11-2 and TRBJ2-7; 7 positions match TRBD1. Germline V gene sequence: CDR1 SGHAT, CDR2 FQNNGV. The CDR3 has 14 amino acids. V dropped 4 bases and J dropped 7; count of bases not matched to a gene: 10.

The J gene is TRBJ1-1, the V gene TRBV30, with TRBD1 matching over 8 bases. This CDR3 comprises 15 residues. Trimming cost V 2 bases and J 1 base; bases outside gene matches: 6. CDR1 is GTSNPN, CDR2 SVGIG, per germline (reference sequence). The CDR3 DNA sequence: TGTGCCTGGAGTATATCCGGGACAGGGAACACTGAAGCTTTCTTT. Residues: CAWSISGTGNTEAFF.

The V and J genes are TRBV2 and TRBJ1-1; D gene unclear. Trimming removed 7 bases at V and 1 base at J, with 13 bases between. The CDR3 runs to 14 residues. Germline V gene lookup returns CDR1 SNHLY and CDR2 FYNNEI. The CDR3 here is CASTPAKWNTEAFF. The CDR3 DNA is TGTGCCAGCACCCCAGCCAAGTGGAACACTGAAGCTTTCTTT.

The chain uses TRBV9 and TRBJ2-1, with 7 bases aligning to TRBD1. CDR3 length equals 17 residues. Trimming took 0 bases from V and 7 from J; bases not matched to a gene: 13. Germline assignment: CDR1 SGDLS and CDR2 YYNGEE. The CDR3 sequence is CASSVAEAGGNWNEQFF. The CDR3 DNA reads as TGTGCCAGCAGCGTAGCTGAGGCAGGGGGTAATTGGAATGAGCAGTTCTTC.

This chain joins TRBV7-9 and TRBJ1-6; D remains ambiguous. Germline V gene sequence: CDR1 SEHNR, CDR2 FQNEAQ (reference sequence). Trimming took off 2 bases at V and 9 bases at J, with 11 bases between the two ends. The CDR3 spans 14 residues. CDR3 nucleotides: TGTGCCAGCAGCTTACCCCAAGTGAGTTCACCCCTCCACTTT. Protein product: CASSLPQVSSPLHF.